This T cell receptor (beta chain) was documented in a study of metastatic and nonmetastatic thyroid tumors. The overall study: Both malignant and benign thyroid patients supplied peripheral blood and tumor or nodule tissue samples, across which the repertoires of these patients were then compared.

Regarding the study as a whole: Versus benign nodules, malignant thyroid tumors reportedly had significantly higher TCR beta diversity, in blood and tumor.

V lost 3 bases, J lost 1 base, and 8 bases lay in between. The CDR3 totals 15 residues. The V gene's germline CDR1 is SGHNT and CDR2 YYREEE (reference sequence). This clone was found many times. Its antigen is undetermined. Per the original methods: Construction of a distant-metastasis classifier for papillary thyroid cancer relied on CDR3 differences across clinicopathological groups. TCRdb re-called clones via MiXCR from the PCR reads. The V and J calls were not made by the authors but by TCRdb's processing. The table records some 19,000 clones, roughly 26% of them present only once. No treatment had been given to any patient before thyroid surgery.

This chain uses TRBV5-4 with TRBJ2-6; either TRBD1 or TRBD2 may fit D (5 bases each). Sequenced input: tumor tissue. This clonotype was obtained from a female donor with papillary thyroid cancer or a benign thyroid nodule (not recorded which). Some clones in this sample may be carry-over from other donors' samples. Here the CDR3 DNA reads TGTGCCAGCAGCTCAGGGAGTTCTGGGGCCAACGTCCTGACTTTC. Its translation is CASSSGSSGANVLTF.